What follows is one T cell receptor (beta chain) and its context. Its cognate antigen has yet to be identified. The sample holds no much larger clone one base away, and base qualities are not on file. This record comes from a study of T-cell reconstitution after alpha-beta-depleted transplantation in children (TCRdb year 2016). The study in broad terms: The study quantitatively tracked T-cell immune reconstitution after TCRalphabeta/CD19-depleted allogeneic hematopoietic cell transplantation in children using TCR repertoire profiling.

The sample's treatment or condition label, decoded: allogeneic hematopoietic cell transplantation with graft depleted of TCRalphabeta T cells and CD19 B cells. Transplant recipients were children who received TCRalphabeta/CD19-depleted allogeneic hematopoietic cell grafts. Trimming takes 6 bases off V and 3 bases off J; junction bases not matched to a gene: 5. The CDR3 spans 15 residues, from the cysteine through the phenylalanine. The sequence is cut down to CDR3 DNA, 45 bases in frame from base 1. Sequences SGHAT (CDR1) and FQNNGV (CDR2) are obtained from the germline V gene. Library preparation used PCR. Reads for this sample came from an Illumina HiSeq 2500. To normalize quantification of the TCRbeta repertoire, the TCR libraries were built with molecular barcoding that relied on unique molecular identifiers. TCRdb reanalyzed the raw reads on its own, using fastp at Q25 for trimming and MiXCR for clone calling, and kept in-frame beta chains. When rows share a CDR3 protein, they turn into one entry using the most common DNA and genes. Present in this sample are some 200,000 distinct CDR3 sequences, roughly 9.1% of which were seen just once. In total, the top ten clones hold 35% to 45% of the sample.

What the research found in general, with its limitations: About two months after transplant, the apparently early recovery of alphabetaT-cell counts reportedly depended on just several hundred clones that had expanded rapidly and came from non-depleted graft cells. Over subsequent months, a decline in hyperexpanded clone frequencies was noted, and after one year, T-cell counts and TCRbeta diversity were mostly ascribed to newly produced T cells. In some patients, the high TCRbeta diversity seen at day 60 was put down to recipient T cells and intrathymic progenitors that had survived conditioning.

Sequenced here: PBMCs, mostly from graft donor cells, sampled 360 days after TCRalphabeta/CD19-depleted stem cell transplant. This TCR came from a male patient between 2 and 10 years old who had a stem cell transplant for acute myeloid leukemia, so the T cells may come from the graft donor. Recombination connected TRBV11-2 to TRBJ2-7, and TRBD2 aligns with 13 junction nucleotides. The CDR3 sequence is CASSSLAGGLYEQYF. The bases read TGTGCCAGCAGTTCACTAGCGGGAGGGCTCTACGAGCAGTACTTC.